This T cell receptor beta chain was obtained from a study of T cells after yellow fever vaccination. One entry per CDR3 protein, called by TCRdb with MiXCR from the 5' RACE reads. Among a few hundred thousand distinct CDR3 sequences listed, 8% to 9.5% were seen once. This clonotype has only a few counts. The CDR3 contains 16 residues. With 0 bases clipped from V and 5 bases from J, the junction kept 8 bases outside the gene matches. CDR1 is SGHRS and CDR2 is YFSETQ in the germline V gene. This chain links TRBV5-1 with TRBJ2-5; 9 bases match TRBD2. The source of this sequence is a man younger than 30 who received the YFV17D yellow fever vaccine. Sequencing was performed on PBMCs, taken roughly seven weeks after the first yellow fever vaccination. As DNA, the CDR3 is TGCGCCAGCAGCTTGGCACCGGGACTAGCATTGGAGACCCAGTACTTC. Protein: CASSLAPGLALETQYF.